This TCR beta chain is from a study of blood T cell repertoires in COVID-19. For the study at large: The cDNA or gDNA used as material had been derived from T cells, B-cell-depleted T cells, or PBMCs.

Cohorts were determined from participant-reported clinical history. The CDR3 extends over 16 amino acids. The germline V and J ends were trimmed by 4 bases and 7 bases, with 20 bases remaining between them. From germline, CDR1 is MGHRA and CDR2 YSYEKL. The method was immunoSEQ multiplex PCR; TCRdb's version includes in-frame clones alone and lacks a portion of them. This table has approximately 240,000 clones, 75% to 95% appearing once. The sequence was collected from a woman younger than 35 who had recovered from COVID-19. The sample was PBMCs or T cells enriched from blood (not recorded which). This chain connects TRBV4-1 to TRBJ1-5, with D unclear. CDR3 nucleotide sequence: TGCGCCAGCAGCCCCCTGTGGTCCCCCGGGTTCCAGCCCCAGCATTTT. Protein: CASSPLWSPGFQPQHF.